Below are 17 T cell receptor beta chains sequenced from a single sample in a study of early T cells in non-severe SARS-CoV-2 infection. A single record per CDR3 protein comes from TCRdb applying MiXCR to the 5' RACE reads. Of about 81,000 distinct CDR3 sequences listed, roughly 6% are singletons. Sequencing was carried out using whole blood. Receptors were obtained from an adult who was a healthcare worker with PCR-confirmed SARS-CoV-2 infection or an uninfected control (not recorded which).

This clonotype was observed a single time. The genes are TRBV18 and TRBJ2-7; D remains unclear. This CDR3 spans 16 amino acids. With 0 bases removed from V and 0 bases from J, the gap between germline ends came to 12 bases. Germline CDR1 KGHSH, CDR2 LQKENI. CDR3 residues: CASSPPGSLFSYEQYF. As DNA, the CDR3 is TGTGCCAGCTCACCACCAGGGTCCCTCTTCTCCTACGAGCAGTACTTC.

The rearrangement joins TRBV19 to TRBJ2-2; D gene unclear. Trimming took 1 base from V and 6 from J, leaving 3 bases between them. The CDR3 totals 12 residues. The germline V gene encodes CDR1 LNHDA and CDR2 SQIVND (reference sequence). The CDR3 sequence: CASSIVAGELFF. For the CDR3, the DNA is TGTGCCAGTAGTATAGTGGCCGGGGAGCTGTTTTTT.

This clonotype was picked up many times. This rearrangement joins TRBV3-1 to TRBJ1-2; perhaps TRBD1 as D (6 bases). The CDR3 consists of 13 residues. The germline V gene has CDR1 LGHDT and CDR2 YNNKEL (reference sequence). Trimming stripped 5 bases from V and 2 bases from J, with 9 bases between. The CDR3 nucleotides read TGTGCCAGCAGCGTGGACAGCAACTATGGCTACACCTTC. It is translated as CASSVDSNYGYTF.

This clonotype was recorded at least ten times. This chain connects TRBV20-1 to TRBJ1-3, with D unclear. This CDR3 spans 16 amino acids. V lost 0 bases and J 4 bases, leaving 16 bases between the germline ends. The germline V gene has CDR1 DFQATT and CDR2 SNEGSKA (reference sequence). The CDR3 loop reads CSARDSRTHGGNTIYF. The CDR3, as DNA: TGCAGTGCTAGAGACTCCCGGACGCATGGAGGAAACACCATATATTTT.

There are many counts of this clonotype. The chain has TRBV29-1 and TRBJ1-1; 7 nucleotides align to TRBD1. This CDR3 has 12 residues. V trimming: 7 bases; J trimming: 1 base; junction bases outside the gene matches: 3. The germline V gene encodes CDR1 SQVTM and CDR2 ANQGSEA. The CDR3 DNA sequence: TGCAGCGCAGGGGGTAGGAACACTGAAGCTTTCTTT. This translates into CSAGGRNTEAFF.

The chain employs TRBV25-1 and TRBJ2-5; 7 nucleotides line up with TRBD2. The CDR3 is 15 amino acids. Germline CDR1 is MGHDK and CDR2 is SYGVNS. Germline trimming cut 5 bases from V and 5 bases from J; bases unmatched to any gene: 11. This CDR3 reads CASSLPGGPGETQYF. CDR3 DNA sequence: TGTGCCAGCAGTCTCCCGGGGGGTCCGGGGGAGACCCAGTACTTC.

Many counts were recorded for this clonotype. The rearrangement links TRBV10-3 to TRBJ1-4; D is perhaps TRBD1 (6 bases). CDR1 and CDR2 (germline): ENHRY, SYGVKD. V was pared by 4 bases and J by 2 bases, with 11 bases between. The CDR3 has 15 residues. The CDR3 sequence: CAISARQETNEKLFF. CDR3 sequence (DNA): TGTGCCATCAGTGCCAGACAGGAGACTAATGAAAAACTGTTTTTT.

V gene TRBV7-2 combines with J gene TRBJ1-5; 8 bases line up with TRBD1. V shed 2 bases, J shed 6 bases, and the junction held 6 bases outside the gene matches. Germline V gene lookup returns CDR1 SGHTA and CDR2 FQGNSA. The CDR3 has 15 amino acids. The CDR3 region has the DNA TGTGCCAGCAGCTTATCAGGGGGCGGCGGTCAGCCCCAGCATTTT. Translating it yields CASSLSGGGGQPQHF.

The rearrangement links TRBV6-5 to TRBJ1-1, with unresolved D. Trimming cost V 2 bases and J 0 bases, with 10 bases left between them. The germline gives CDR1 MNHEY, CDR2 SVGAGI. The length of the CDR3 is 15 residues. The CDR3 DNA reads TGTGCCAGCAGTTACGATCCGGGATTGAACACTGAAGCTTTCTTT. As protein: CASSYDPGLNTEAFF.

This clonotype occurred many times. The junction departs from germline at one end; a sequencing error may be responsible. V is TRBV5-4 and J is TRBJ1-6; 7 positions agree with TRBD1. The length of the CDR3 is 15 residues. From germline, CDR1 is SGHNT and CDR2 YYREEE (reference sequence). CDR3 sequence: CASSLRQGTNSPPHF. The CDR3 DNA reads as TGTGCCAGCAGCTTGAGACAGGGAACTAATTCACCCCCCCACTTT. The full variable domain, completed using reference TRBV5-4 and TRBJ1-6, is ETGVTQSPTHLIKTRGQQVTLRCSSQSGHNTVSWYQQALGQGPQFIFQYYREEENGRGNFPPRFSGLQFPNYSSELNVNALELDDSALYLCASSLRQGTNSPPHFGNGTRLTVT.

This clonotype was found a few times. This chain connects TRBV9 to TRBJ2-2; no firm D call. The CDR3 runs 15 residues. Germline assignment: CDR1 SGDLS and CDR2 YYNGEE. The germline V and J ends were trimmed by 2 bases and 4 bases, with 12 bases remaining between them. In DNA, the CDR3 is TGTGCCAGCAGCGTTGAGGTAGTTGGCACCGGGGAGCTGTTTTTT. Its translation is CASSVEVVGTGELFF.

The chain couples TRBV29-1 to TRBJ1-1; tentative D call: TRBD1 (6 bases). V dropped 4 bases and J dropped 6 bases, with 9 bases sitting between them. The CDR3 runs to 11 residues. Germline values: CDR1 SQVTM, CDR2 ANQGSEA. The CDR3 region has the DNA TGCAGCGTTGCAGGGGCCGCTGAAGCTTTCTTT. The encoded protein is CSVAGAAEAFF.

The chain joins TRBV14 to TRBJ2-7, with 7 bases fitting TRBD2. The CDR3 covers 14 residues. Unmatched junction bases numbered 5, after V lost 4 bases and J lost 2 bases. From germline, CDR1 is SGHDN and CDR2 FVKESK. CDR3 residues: CASSRGLGTYEQYF. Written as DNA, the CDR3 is TGTGCCAGCAGCCGAGGACTAGGCACCTACGAGCAGTACTTC.

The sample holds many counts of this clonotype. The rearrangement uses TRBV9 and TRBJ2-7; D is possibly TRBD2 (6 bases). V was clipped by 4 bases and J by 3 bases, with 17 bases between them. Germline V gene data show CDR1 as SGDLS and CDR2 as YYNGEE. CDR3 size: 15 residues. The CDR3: CASSKWDSSRYEQYF. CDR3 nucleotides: TGTGCCAGCAGCAAGTGGGACTCATCCCGCTACGAGCAGTACTTC. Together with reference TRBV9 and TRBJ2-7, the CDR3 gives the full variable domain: DSGVTQTPKHLITATGQRVTLRCSPRSGDLSVYWYQQSLDQGLQFLIQYYNGEERAKGNILERFSAQQFPDLHSELNLSSLELGDSALYFCASSKWDSSRYEQYFGPGTRLTVT.

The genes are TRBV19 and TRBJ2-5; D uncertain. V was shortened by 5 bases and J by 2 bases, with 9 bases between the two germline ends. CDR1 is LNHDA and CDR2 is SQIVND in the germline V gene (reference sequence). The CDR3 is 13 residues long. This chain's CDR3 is CASSVRRQETQYF. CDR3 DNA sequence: TGTGCCAGTAGTGTGAGACGGCAAGAGACCCAGTACTTC.

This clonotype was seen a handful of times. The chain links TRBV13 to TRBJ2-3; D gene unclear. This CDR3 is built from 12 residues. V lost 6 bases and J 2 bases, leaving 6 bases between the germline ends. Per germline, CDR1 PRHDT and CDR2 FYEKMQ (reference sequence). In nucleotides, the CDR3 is TGTGCCAGCAGGGCCTACACAGATACGCAGTATTTT. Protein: CASRAYTDTQYF.

The CDR3 spells CASSYRHPNSNQPQHF. In DNA, the CDR3 is TGTGCCAGCAGTTACCGACACCCAAATAGCAATCAGCCCCAGCATTTT. The J gene is TRBJ1-5, the V gene TRBV6-5; no definite D call. This CDR3 region has 16 residues. Between the trimmed V and J ends, which lost 2 bases and 0 bases, there was a span of 11 bases. The germline V gene encodes CDR1 MNHEY and CDR2 SVGAGI.